Following are 16 T cell receptor beta chains from one sample sequenced in a study of blood T cell repertoires in COVID-19. Sequencing was performed with immunoSEQ multiplex PCR; in TCRdb, only in-frame clones are kept and a portion is missing. The table has 320,000 or so clones, roughly 87% seen once. Sequencing input: PBMCs or T cells enriched from blood (not recorded which). The source of these receptors is a woman in her 30s who had recovered from COVID-19.

This rearrangement joins TRBV21-1 to TRBJ2-1; the table assigns TRBD2, which was not confirmed against the DNA. TRBV21-1 is a documented pseudogene. The CDR3 is made up of 14 amino acids. The CDR3 loop is CASSRTSPLNEQFF. The DNA for the CDR3 is TGTGCCAGCAGCCGGACTAGTCCCCTCAATGAGCAGTTCTTC.

The chain combines TRBV5-1 with TRBJ2-2, with a possible D match to TRBD2 (6 bases). Looked up from germline, CDR1 is SGHRS and CDR2 is YFSETQ. V lost 3 bases and J 3 bases, leaving 12 bases between the germline ends. The CDR3 extends over 15 amino acids. Here the CDR3 DNA reads TGCGCCAGCAGCTCCGGACTATCCTACACCGGGGAGCTGTTTTTT. Translation gives CASSSGLSYTGELFF.

The chain recombines TRBV7-2 with TRBJ1-2; a weak D match, TRBD1 (6 bases). The germline CDR1 and CDR2 sequences are SGHTA and FQGNSA. The ends were cut back, 5 bases at V and 0 bases at J, with 7 bases in the middle. CDR3 length: 13 amino acids. CDR3 nucleotide sequence: TGTGCCAGCAGCCGACAGGCTAACTATGGCTACACCTTC. The encoded protein is CASSRQANYGYTF.

V and J are TRBV15 and TRBJ1-1; no reliable D call. V dropped 0 bases and J dropped 11 bases, with 16 bases sitting between them. The CDR3 totals 14 residues. CDR1 is LNHNV and CDR2 is YYDKDF in the germline V gene (reference sequence). CDR3 sequence: CATSRDLRASEAFF. CDR3 DNA sequence: TGTGCCACCAGCAGAGATCTTCGCGCATCCGAGGCTTTCTTT. The entire variable domain, with the rest obtained from reference TRBV15 and TRBJ1-1, is as follows: DAMVIQNPRYQVTQFGKPVTLSCSQTLNHNVMYWYQQKSSQAPKLLFHYYDKDFNNEADTPDNFQSRRPNTSFCFLDIRSPGLGDTAMYLCATSRDLRASEAFFGQGTRLTVV.

The chain carries TRBV5-1 and TRBJ2-7; D unresolved. Germline V gene data show CDR1 as SGHRS and CDR2 as YFSETQ. This CDR3 contains 13 residues. V lost 2 bases to trimming and J lost 3 bases, with 9 bases between them. The CDR3 loop is CASSLAIDYEQYF. The CDR3 nucleotides are TGCGCCAGCAGCTTAGCCATAGACTACGAGCAGTACTTC.

The V gene is TRBV5-1, the J gene TRBJ1-6; D is perhaps TRBD1 (5 bases). Germline V gives CDR1 SGHRS, CDR2 YFSETQ. V was shortened by 2 bases and J by 5 bases, with 14 bases between the two germline ends. CDR3 length equals 16 residues. CDR3 amino acids: CASSLTSTANNSPLHF. As DNA, the CDR3 is TGCGCCAGCAGCTTAACCTCGACAGCAAATAATTCACCCCTCCACTTT.

The chain joins TRBV28 to TRBJ1-5; 7 nucleotides line up with TRBD1. There are 16 residues in the CDR3. The V gene end was trimmed by 2 bases and the J gene end by 0 bases; junction bases not matched to a gene: 4. Germline CDR1 and CDR2: MDHEN and SYDVKM. CDR3 in amino acids: CASSLPGTASNQPQHF. CDR3 nucleotide sequence: TGTGCCAGCAGTTTACCCGGGACAGCTAGCAATCAGCCCCAGCATTTT. Combining the CDR3 with reference TRBV28 and TRBJ1-5 gives the whole variable domain DVKVTQSSRYLVKRTGEKVFLECVQDMDHENMFWYRQDPGLGLRLIYFSYDVKMKEKGDIPEGYSVSREKKERFSLILESASTNQTSMYLCASSLPGTASNQPQHFGDGTRLSIL.

This chain uses TRBV7-9 with TRBJ2-7; 10 bases align to TRBD1. The V gene's germline CDR1 is SEHNR and CDR2 FQNEAQ (reference sequence). With 8 bases clipped from V and 4 bases from J, the junction kept 8 bases outside the gene matches. This CDR3 comprises 14 residues. The CDR3 is CASGQGQGPYEQYF. The CDR3 DNA sequence: TGTGCCAGCGGCCAGGGACAGGGGCCGTACGAGCAGTACTTC.

V and J are TRBV6-1 and TRBJ1-5; 7 positions match TRBD1. The J segment lost 7 bases and the V segment lost 3 bases, leaving 6 bases of the junction unmatched. The CDR3 totals 14 residues. Germline assignment: CDR1 MNHNS and CDR2 SASEGT. Here the CDR3 DNA reads TGTGCCAGCAGTGAGAGGACAGGTGGGCAGCCCCAGCATTTT. This sequence encodes CASSERTGGQPQHF.

The CDR3 protein is CASSQDRRQRREPYEDEQFF. For the CDR3, the DNA is TGTGCCAGCAGCCAAGATAGGCGCCAGCGGCGCGAACCCTATGAGGATGAGCAGTTCTTC. The chain links TRBV3-1 (or the pseudogene TRBV3-2) to TRBJ2-1; weak D call: TRBD2 (5 bases). Germline values: CDR1 LGHDT, CDR2 YNNKEL (reference sequence). This CDR3 has 20 amino acids. Trimming shortened V by 0 bases and J by 8 bases, and 29 bases separated the two germline ends.

This chain connects TRBV5-6 to TRBJ2-3, with 12 bases identical to TRBD2. With V trimmed by 1 base and J by 3 bases, 9 bases remained unmatched. The CDR3 is 18 residues long. Per germline, CDR1 SGHDT and CDR2 YYEEEE. CDR3 sequence: CASSLLGLAGGPTDTQYF. For the CDR3, the DNA is TGTGCCAGCAGCTTGTTGGGGCTAGCGGGGGGGCCTACAGATACGCAGTATTTT.

The J gene is TRBJ2-5, the V gene TRBV2; D ambiguous. Germline-derived CDR1 and CDR2 are SNHLY and FYNNEI. V dropped 6 bases and J dropped 2 bases, with 10 bases sitting between them. The CDR3 contains 13 residues. Written as DNA, the CDR3 is TGTGCCAGCAGCGCTGAGATGCAAGAGACCCAGTACTTC. Amino acid sequence: CASSAEMQETQYF.

This sequence joins TRBV19 and TRBJ1-5, with unresolved D. Germline CDR1 reads LNHDA; CDR2 reads SQIVND (reference sequence). Trimming cost V 6 bases and J 4 bases, with 19 bases left between them. The CDR3 covers 16 residues. DNA for the CDR3: TGTGCCAGTAGCCAAATCGGCGGGTCGGGAAATCAGCCCCAGCATTTT. Translated, it gives CASSQIGGSGNQPQHF. Complete variable domain (other parts from reference TRBV19 and TRBJ1-5): DGGITQSPKYLFRKEGQNVTLSCEQNLNHDAMYWYRQDPGQGLRLIYYSQIVNDFQKGDIAEGYSVSREKKESFPLTVTSAQKNPTAFYLCASSQIGGSGNQPQHFGDGTRLSIL.

The chain couples TRBV19 to TRBJ1-6, with D unclear. The CDR3 length is 15 residues. The germline V and J ends were trimmed by 1 base and 7 bases, with 11 bases remaining between them. Germline lookup yields CDR1 LNHDA and CDR2 SQIVND (reference sequence). DNA for the CDR3: TGTGCCAGTAGTATAGCGACGACGGGAAATTCACCCCTCCACTTT. Its protein is CASSIATTGNSPLHF.

The CDR3 is CASSPRPDRGNTEAFF. CDR3 coding DNA: TGTGCCAGCAGCCCCCGCCCGGACAGGGGGAACACTGAAGCTTTCTTT. The chain recombines TRBV14 with TRBJ1-1, with TRBD1 matching 9 bases. CDR1 and CDR2 (germline): SGHDN, FVKESK. Unmatched junction bases numbered 7, after V lost 4 bases and J lost 1 base. The CDR3 length is 16 residues.

CDR3 DNA: TGTGCCAGCAGACAAGAGGGACAGACTAATGAAAAACTGTTTTTT. Its protein is CASRQEGQTNEKLFF. The chain employs TRBV6-4 and TRBJ1-4, with TRBD1 matching over 7 bases. The junction had 6 bases not matched to a gene; V was cut back by 6 bases and J by 2 bases. Germline V lookup: CDR1 MRHNA, CDR2 SNTAGT. This CDR3 has 15 residues.